This is a list of T cell receptor beta chains from one sample in a study of graft-versus-host responses after intestinal transplantation. Method: immunoSEQ multiplex PCR; TCRdb's copy keeps in-frame clones and lacks some. The sample includes tens of thousands of clones, roughly 90% of them seen just once. The material sequenced was PBMCs, taken 524 days after transplant. The receptors were gathered from a human patient who received an intestinal transplant, so some T cells may come from the graft donor. CDR3s include the opening cysteine and the closing phenylalanine or tryptophan. Fields, in order: CDR3 protein, CDR3 DNA, D gene, clone size, J gene, V gene. A D gene is named only where the DNA matches it firmly. For some rows the clone size is stated as once, few or many, or as a class when expanded; others skip it.

CASRGQGQNIQYF	TGTGCCAGCAGGGGCCAGGGACAGAACATTCAGTACTTC	TRBD1	-	TRBJ2-4	TRBV28
CASSPKRVMTYEQYF	TGTGCCAGCAGCCCGAAACGCGTTATGACGTACGAGCAGTACTTC	-	-	TRBJ2-7	TRBV5-5
CASSLGETNQPQHF	TGCGCCAGCAGCTTGGGGGAAACCAATCAGCCCCAGCATTTT	-	-	TRBJ1-5	TRBV5-1
CAWSVGQGGTEAFF	TGTGCCTGGAGTGTAGGTCAGGGAGGGACTGAAGCTTTCTTT	-	-	TRBJ1-1	TRBV30
CASSGTSGELFF	TGTGCCAGCAGCGGAACGTCCGGGGAGCTGTTTTTT	-	-	TRBJ2-2	TRBV13
CASLGLAGGPAIQYF	TGTGCCAGCTTGGGACTAGCGGGAGGGCCGGCCATTCAGTACTTC	TRBD2	once	TRBJ2-4	TRBV19
CASSLATGGAYEQYF	TGTGCCAGCAGCTTAGCGACAGGGGGGGCCTACGAGCAGTACTTC	TRBD1	-	TRBJ2-7	TRBV7-6
CASSPGPYEQYF	TGTGCCAGCTCACCGGGTCCTTACGAGCAGTACTTC	-	-	TRBJ2-7	TRBV18
CASSEGGTNEKLFF	TGTGCCAGCTCAGAGGGCGGAACTAATGAAAAACTGTTTTTT	-	once	TRBJ1-4	TRBV18
CASSQEWGSGNTIYF	TGTGCCAGCAGCCAAGAATGGGGCTCTGGAAACACCATATATTTT	-	-	TRBJ1-3	TRBV4-2
CASSPTPGTSGRNYEQYF	TGTGCCAGCAGCCCAACCCCTGGGACTAGCGGGAGGAACTACGAGCAGTACTTC	TRBD2	-	TRBJ2-7	TRBV9
CASSVTGAFNEQFF	TGTGCCAGCAGCGTAACAGGGGCCTTCAATGAGCAGTTCTTC	TRBD1	-	TRBJ2-1	TRBV7-9
CAWRAGDSTNEKLFF	TGTGCCTGGAGAGCAGGGGATTCAACTAATGAAAAACTGTTTTTT	-	-	TRBJ1-4	TRBV30
CASSLPGSLASEQFF	TGCGCCAGCAGCTTGCCGGGTTCCCTAGCCTCTGAGCAGTTCTTC	-	-	TRBJ2-1	TRBV5-1
CTSQDPVGSGGQFF	TGCACCAGCCAGGACCCCGTGGGTTCCGGTGGGCAGTTCTTC	-	-	TRBJ2-1	TRBV1
CASSSRGSGELFF	TGTGCCAGCAGCTCACGCGGGTCCGGGGAGCTGTTTTTT	-	-	TRBJ2-2	TRBV13